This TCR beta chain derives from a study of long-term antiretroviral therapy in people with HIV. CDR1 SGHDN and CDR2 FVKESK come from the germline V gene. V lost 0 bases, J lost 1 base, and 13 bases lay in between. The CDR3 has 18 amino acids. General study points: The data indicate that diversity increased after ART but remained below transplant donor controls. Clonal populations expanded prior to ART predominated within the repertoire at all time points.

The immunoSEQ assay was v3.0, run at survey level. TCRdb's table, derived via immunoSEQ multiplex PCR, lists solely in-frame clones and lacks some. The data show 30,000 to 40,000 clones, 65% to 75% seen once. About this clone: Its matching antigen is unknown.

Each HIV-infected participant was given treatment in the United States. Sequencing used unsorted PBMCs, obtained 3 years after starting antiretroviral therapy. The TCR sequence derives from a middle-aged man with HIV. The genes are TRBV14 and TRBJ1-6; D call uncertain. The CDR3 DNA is TGTGCCAGCAGCCAAGAGACTAAGGATAGATCCTATAATTCACCCCTCCACTTT. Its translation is CASSQETKDRSYNSPLHF.